Presented here are 2 T cell receptor beta chains from one specimen sequenced in a study of CD8 T cells in Susac syndrome. With random hexamers, about 0.5 to 1 ug RNA was reverse transcribed. TCRdb redid the calling of the immunoSEQ multiplex PCR reads with MiXCR, one entry per CDR3 protein. The sample carries about 89,000 distinct CDR3 sequences, 80% to 95% recorded once. Sequencing was done on a sample of CD8+ T cells from PBMCs. Receptor source: a human donor in good health.

The rearrangement uses TRBV27 and TRBJ2-7; D gene uncertain. The CDR3 is made up of 12 amino acids. Trimming left V 4 bases short and J 4 bases short, with 8 bases between. Per germline, CDR1 MNHEY and CDR2 SMNVEV (reference sequence). The CDR3 protein is CASSSTRYEQYF. The CDR3 DNA reads TGTGCCAGCAGTTCTACACGGTACGAGCAGTACTTC.

This clonotype was found once. The J gene is TRBJ1-4, the V gene TRBV29-1, with TRBD1 matching 9 bases. The CDR3 runs 11 residues. Germline-derived CDR1 and CDR2 are SQVTM and ANQGSEA. Trimming removed 6 bases from V and 14 bases from J; junction bases left unmatched: 7. The CDR3 region is CSVEGQGGLFF. CDR3 DNA: TGCAGCGTGGAGGGACAGGGCGGCCTGTTTTTT.